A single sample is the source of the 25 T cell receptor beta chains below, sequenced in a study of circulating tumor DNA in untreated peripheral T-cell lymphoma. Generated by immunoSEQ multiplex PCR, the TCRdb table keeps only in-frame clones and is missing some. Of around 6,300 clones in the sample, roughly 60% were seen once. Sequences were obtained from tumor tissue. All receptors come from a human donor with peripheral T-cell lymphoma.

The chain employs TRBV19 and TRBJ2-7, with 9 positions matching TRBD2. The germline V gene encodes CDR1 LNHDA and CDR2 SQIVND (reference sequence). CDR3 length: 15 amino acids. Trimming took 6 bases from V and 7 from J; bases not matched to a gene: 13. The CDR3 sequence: CASSRAGGVRYEQYF. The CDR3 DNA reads TGTGCCAGTAGCAGGGCGGGAGGGGTTCGGTATGAGCAGTACTTC. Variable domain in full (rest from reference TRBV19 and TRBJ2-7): DGGITQSPKYLFRKEGQNVTLSCEQNLNHDAMYWYRQDPGQGLRLIYYSQIVNDFQKGDIAEGYSVSREKKESFPLTVTSAQKNPTAFYLCASSRAGGVRYEQYFGPGTRLTVT.

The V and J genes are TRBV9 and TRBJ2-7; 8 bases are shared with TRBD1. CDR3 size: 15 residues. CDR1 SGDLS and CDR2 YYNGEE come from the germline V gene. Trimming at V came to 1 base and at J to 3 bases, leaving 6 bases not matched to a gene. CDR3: CASSVSTGGDYEQYF. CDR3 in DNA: TGTGCCAGCAGCGTAAGTACAGGGGGAGACTACGAGCAGTACTTC.

The CDR3 loop is CASSYGGFTEAFF. For the CDR3, the DNA is TGTGCCAGCAGTTACGGGGGGTTCACTGAAGCTTTCTTT. The chain is built from TRBV6-8 and TRBJ1-1; tentative D call: TRBD1 (5 bases). The V gene's germline CDR1 is MNHGY and CDR2 SAAAGT. The CDR3 is made up of 13 amino acids. V shed 2 bases and J shed 4 bases, with 8 bases lying between them.

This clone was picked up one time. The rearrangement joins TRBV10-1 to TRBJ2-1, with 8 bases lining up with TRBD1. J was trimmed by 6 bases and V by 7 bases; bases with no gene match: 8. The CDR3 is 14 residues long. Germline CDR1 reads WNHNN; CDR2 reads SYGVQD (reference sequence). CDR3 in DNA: TGCGCCAGCATTGGACAGGGTATTTGCAATGAGCAGTTCTTC. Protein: CASIGQGICNEQFF.

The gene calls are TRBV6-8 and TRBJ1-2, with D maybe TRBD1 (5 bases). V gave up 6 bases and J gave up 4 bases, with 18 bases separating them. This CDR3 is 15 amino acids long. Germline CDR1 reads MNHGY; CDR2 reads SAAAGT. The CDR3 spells CASSAAGKWGYGYTF. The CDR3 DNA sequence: TGTGCCAGCAGCGCCGCAGGGAAGTGGGGCTATGGCTACACCTTC.

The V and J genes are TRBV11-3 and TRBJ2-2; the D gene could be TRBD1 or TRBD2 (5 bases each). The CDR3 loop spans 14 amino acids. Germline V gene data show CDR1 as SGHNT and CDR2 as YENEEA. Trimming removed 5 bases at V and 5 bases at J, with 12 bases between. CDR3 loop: CASSLRGETGELFF. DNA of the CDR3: TGTGCCAGCAGCCTCCGAGGGGAAACCGGGGAGCTGTTTTTT.

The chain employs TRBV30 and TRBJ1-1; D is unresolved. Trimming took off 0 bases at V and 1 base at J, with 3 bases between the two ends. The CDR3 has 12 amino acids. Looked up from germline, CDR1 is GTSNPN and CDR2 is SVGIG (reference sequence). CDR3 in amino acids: CAWSVRNTEAFF. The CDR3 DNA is TGTGCCTGGAGTGTAAGGAACACTGAAGCTTTCTTT.

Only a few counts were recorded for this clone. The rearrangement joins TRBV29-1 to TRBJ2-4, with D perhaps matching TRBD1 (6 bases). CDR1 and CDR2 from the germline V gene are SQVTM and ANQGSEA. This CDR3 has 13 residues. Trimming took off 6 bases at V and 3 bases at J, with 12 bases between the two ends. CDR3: CSVEQGYKNIQYF. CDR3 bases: TGCAGCGTCGAACAGGGATACAAAAACATTCAGTACTTC.

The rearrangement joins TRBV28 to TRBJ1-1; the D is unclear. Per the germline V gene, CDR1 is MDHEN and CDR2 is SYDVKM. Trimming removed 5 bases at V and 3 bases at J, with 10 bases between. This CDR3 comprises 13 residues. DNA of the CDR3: TGTGCCAGCAGTCCAGGACGGTACACTGAAGCTTTCTTT. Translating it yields CASSPGRYTEAFF.

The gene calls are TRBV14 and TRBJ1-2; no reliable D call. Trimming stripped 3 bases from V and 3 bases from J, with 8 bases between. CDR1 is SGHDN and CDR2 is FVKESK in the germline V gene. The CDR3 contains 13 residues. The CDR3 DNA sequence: TGTGCCAGCAGCCACCGCTATCACTATGGCTACACCTTC. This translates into CASSHRYHYGYTF.

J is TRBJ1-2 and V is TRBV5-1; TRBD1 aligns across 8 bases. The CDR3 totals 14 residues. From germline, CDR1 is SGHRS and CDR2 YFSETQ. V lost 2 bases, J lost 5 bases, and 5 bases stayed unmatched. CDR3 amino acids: CASSFTGGGYGYTF. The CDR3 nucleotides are TGCGCCAGCAGCTTTACAGGGGGAGGGTATGGCTACACCTTC.

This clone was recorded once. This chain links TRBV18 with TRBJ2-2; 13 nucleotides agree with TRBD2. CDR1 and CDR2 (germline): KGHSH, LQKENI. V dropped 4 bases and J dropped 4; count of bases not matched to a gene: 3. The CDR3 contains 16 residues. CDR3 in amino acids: CASSLRLAGGTGELFF. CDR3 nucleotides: TGTGCCAGCTCACTCAGACTAGCGGGAGGCACCGGGGAGCTGTTTTTT.

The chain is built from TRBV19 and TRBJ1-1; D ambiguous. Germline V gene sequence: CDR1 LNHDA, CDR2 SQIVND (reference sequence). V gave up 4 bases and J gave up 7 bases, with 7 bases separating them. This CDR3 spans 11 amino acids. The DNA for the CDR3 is TGTGCCAGTAGTACTCCGATTGAAGCTTTCTTT. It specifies CASSTPIEAFF.

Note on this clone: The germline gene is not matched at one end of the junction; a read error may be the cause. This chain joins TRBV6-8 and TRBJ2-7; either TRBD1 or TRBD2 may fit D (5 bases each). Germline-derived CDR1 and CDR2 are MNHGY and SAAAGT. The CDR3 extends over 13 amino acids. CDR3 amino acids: CAISVSRGYEQYF. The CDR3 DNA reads TGTGCCATCAGTGTATCGAGGGGCTACGAGCAGTACTTC.

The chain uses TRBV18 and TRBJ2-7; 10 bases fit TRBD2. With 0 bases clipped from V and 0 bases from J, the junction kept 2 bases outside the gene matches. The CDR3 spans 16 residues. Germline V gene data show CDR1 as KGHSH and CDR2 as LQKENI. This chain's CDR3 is CASSPPSSGSSYEQYF. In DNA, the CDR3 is TGTGCCAGCTCACCACCTTCTAGCGGGAGCTCCTACGAGCAGTACTTC.

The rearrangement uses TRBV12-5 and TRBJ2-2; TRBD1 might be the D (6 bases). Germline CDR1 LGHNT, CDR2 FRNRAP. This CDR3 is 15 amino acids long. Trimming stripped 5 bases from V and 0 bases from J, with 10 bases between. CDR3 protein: CASGLGQTNTGELFF. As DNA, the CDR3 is TGTGCTAGTGGTCTCGGACAGACGAACACCGGGGAGCTGTTTTTT.

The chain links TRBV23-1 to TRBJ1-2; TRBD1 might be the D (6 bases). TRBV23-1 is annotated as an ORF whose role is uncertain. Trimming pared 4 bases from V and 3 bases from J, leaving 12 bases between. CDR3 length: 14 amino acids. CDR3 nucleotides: TGCGCCAGCAGTCCGAGGGGGGTGGACTATGGCTACACCTTC. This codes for CASSPRGVDYGYTF.

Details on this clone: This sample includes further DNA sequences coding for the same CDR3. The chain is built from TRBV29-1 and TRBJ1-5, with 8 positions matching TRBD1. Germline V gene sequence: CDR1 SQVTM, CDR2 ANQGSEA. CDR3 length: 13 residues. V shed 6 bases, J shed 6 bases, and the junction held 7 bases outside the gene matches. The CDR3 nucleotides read TGCAGCGTAGAGGACAGGGCGGGTCAGCCCCAGCATTTT. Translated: CSVEDRAGQPQHF.

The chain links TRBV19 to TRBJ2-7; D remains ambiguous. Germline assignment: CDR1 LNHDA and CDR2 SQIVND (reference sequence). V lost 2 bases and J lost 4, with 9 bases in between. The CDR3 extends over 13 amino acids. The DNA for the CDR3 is TGTGCCAGTAGTATAAGGGCTTATTACGAGCAGTACTTC. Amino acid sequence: CASSIRAYYEQYF.

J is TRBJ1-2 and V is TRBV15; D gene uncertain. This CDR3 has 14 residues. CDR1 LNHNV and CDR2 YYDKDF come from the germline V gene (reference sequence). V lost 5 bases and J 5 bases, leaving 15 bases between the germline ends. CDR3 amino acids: CATSRNTDGYGYTF. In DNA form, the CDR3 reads TGTGCCACCAGCCGCAACACGGACGGTTATGGCTACACCTTC.

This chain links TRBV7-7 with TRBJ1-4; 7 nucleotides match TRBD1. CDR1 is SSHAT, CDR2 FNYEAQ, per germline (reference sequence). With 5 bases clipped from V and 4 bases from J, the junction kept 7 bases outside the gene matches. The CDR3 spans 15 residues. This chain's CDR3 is CASSHAGQLNEKLFF. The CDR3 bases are TGTGCCAGCAGCCACGCGGGACAGCTTAATGAAAAACTGTTTTTT.

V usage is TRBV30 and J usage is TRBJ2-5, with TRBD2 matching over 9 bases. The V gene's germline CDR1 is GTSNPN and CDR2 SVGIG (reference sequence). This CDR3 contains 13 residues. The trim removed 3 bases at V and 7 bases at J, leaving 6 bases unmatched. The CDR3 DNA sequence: TGTGCCTGGAGCTACGGGACTAGCACGACCCAGTACTTC. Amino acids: CAWSYGTSTTQYF.

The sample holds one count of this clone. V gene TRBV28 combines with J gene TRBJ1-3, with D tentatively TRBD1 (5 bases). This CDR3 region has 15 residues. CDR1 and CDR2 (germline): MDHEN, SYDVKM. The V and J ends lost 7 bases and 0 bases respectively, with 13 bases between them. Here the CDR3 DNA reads TGTGCCAGCACCACGGGACCCTACTCTGGAAACACCATATATTTT. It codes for CASTTGPYSGNTIYF.

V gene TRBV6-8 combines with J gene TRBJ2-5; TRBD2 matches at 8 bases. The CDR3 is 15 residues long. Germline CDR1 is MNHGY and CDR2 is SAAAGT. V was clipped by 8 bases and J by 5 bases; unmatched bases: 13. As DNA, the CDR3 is TGTGCCAGCCGGGGGGGCAGGACCTTCGAGGAGACCCAGTACTTC. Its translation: CASRGGRTFEETQYF.

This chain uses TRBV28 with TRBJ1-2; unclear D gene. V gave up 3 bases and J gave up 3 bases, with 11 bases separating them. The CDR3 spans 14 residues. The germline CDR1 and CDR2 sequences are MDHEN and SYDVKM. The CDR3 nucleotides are TGTGCCAGCAGTTTTTCTTACGGCTACTATGGCTACACCTTC. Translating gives CASSFSYGYYGYTF.